The 25 T cell receptor beta chains given below trace back to one sample, sequenced in a study of tumor and adjacent non-tumor tissue in lung cancer. A modified ARM-PCR protocol with three rounds of nested PCR amplified TCRbeta. TCRdb re-called the multiplex PCR reads with MiXCR, one entry per CDR3 protein. This sample yields tens of thousands of distinct CDR3 sequences, of which roughly 62% are seen a single time; around 20% belongs to the top ten. No cell sorting was done before RNA was extracted from the tissue. The normal lung tissue was taken more than 3 cm from the tumor edge. The sequencing input was distant non-tumor lung tissue. The receptors come from a woman aged 40 to 50 with non-small cell lung cancer.

The table lists this clonotype with a count of one. One end of the junction fails to match germline, which may point to a read error. The genes are TRBV6-5 and TRBJ1-1; a weak D match, TRBD1 (6 bases). In germline, CDR1 is MNHEY, CDR2 SVGAGI. This CDR3 is 14 amino acids long. The CDR3 DNA sequence: TGTGCCGGCAGCGGCCTGGGACGGGACACTGAAGATTTCTTT. Protein product: CAGSGLGRDTEDFF.

This clonotype came up a few times. The chain links TRBV5-1 to TRBJ1-2; tentatively, D is TRBD1 (5 bases). The CDR3 is made up of 13 amino acids. The ends were cut back, 4 bases at V and 5 bases at J, with 12 bases in the middle. Per the germline V gene, CDR1 is SGHRS and CDR2 is YFSETQ. The CDR3 here is CASSRDYSYGYTF. The CDR3 DNA sequence: TGCGCCAGCAGCCGGGACTATTCTTATGGCTACACCTTC.

A remark on this clonotype: The conserved final phenylalanine or tryptophan is absent from the CDR3, which likely points to a read error. The chain links TRBV11-2 to TRBJ2-3, with 8 positions matching TRBD1. The CDR3 has 15 amino acids. Germline-derived CDR1 and CDR2 are SGHAT and FQNNGV. CDR3 region: CPSSPLSGGTDTQYS. The CDR3 DNA follows: TGTCCCAGCAGCCCGCTCTCAGGGGGCACGGATACGCAGTATTCT.

In the case of this clonotype: Sequence at one end of the junction differs from germline and may be a read error. V is TRBV9 and J is TRBJ2-1; 8 nucleotides line up with TRBD1. There are 12 residues in the CDR3. Germline V gene lookup returns CDR1 SGDLS and CDR2 YYNGEE. For the CDR3, the DNA is TGTTCCAGCAGTTTGGACAGGGATGAGCAGTTCTTC. Protein sequence: CSSSLDRDEQFF. The full variable domain, rest sourced from reference TRBV9 and TRBJ2-1, is DSGVTQTPKHLITATGQRVTLRCSPRSGDLSVYWYQQSLDQGLQFLIQYYNGEERAKGNILERFSAQQFPDLHSELNLSSLELGDSALYFCSSSLDRDEQFFGPGTRLTVL.

This clonotype has a count of ten or more. This sequence joins TRBV20-1 and TRBJ2-7; D is ambiguous. Deletions cut 2 bases from V and 3 bases from J, with 20 bases between. CDR3 length: 16 amino acids. CDR1 is DFQATT and CDR2 is SNEGSKA in the germline V gene (reference sequence). This CDR3 is CSARPLGLDGYYEQYF. The DNA of the CDR3 is TGCAGTGCTAGACCCTTGGGCTTGGACGGATACTACGAGCAGTACTTC.

This chain connects TRBV6-6 to TRBJ1-4; no definite D call. This CDR3 has 14 residues. V lost 9 bases and J 5 bases, leaving 16 bases between the germline ends. CDR1 and CDR2 from the germline V gene are MNHNY and SVGAGI (reference sequence). For the CDR3, the DNA is TGTGCCAGAATACCAGGACGGGGAAATGAAAAACTGTTTTTT. Its protein is CARIPGRGNEKLFF.

Concerning this clonotype itself: Compared with germline, one end of the junction differs, possibly owing to a read error. The chain links TRBV7-8 to TRBJ2-1; D tentatively reads TRBD1 or TRBD2 (5 bases each). The CDR3 contains 13 residues. Germline CDR1 and CDR2: SGHVS and FQNEAQ. As DNA, the CDR3 is TGCGCCAGCAGCTTGGTGGGGACGCGGGAGCAGTTCTTC. Protein sequence: CASSLVGTREQFF.

Comments on this clonotype: This is likely a read error, given that the CDR3 carries no conserved phenylalanine or tryptophan at its end. It is unclear where the CDR3 begins or ends on the DNA, so no DNA is shown, and the CDR3 is as TCRdb lists it. The J gene is TRBJ2-7, the V gene TRBV11-3; the D call TRBD1 from the table was never checked on the DNA. Germline assignment: CDR1 SGHNT and CDR2 YENEEA. The CDR3 contains 16 residues when both ends are counted. CDR3 sequence reads: CASSLDLGQGFYERYL.

About this clonotype: A read error may account for a junction end that differs from germline. V is TRBV20-1 and J is TRBJ2-1; 13 bases line up with TRBD2. This CDR3 comprises 14 residues. Germline V gene data show CDR1 as DFQATT and CDR2 as SNEGSKA (reference sequence). CDR3 residues: CSAGLAGVNNEHFF. For the CDR3, the DNA is TGCAGTGCAGGACTAGCGGGGGTAAACAATGAGCATTTCTTC.

About this clonotype itself: This may be a read error, as it is one base from a much larger clone. This chain connects TRBV28 to TRBJ1-2, with 10 bases aligning to TRBD1. The length of the CDR3 is 15 residues. The germline V gene encodes CDR1 MDHEN and CDR2 SYDVKM. V gave up 6 bases and J gave up 7 bases; unmatched junction bases: 11. CDR3 sequence: CASSQGGTGVGGYTF. The DNA of the CDR3 is TGTGCCAGCAGCCAGGGGGGGACAGGGGTGGGTGGCTACACCTTC.

Notes on this clonotype: Since a much larger clone is just one base distant, this may be a read error. The chain is built from TRBV28 and TRBJ1-5, with a possible D match to TRBD1 (5 bases). Trimming took 2 bases from V and 3 from J, leaving 11 bases between them. This CDR3 is built from 15 residues. The germline CDR1 and CDR2 sequences are MDHEN and SYDVKM. The CDR3 is CASSLAGRTNQPQHF. The CDR3 coding sequence is TGTGCCAGCAGTTTAGCAGGGCGGACCAATCAGCCCCAGCATTTT.

This clonotype was seen a few times. Because it lacks the conserved phenylalanine or tryptophan at the end, this CDR3 is likely a read error. The rearrangement uses TRBV6-1 and TRBJ2-2, with a possible D match to TRBD2 (6 bases). V was cut by 7 bases and J by 6 bases, with 18 bases left in between. The CDR3 consists of 15 residues. Germline V lookup: CDR1 MNHNS, CDR2 SASEGT. The DNA for the CDR3 is TGTGCCAGCATGAGACTATCGGGAGAACCCGGGGAGCTGTTTTAT. It specifies CASMRLSGEPGELFY.

Note on this clonotype: A junction boundary mismatches the germline segment, possibly from a read error. The J gene is TRBJ1-4, the V gene TRBV6-1; D ambiguous. The CDR3 spans 15 residues. Per the germline V gene, CDR1 is MNHNS and CDR2 is SASEGT. In DNA, the CDR3 is TGCGCCATCAGTGAACGGGAAACGACTAATGAAAAACTGTTTTTT. Translation gives CAISERETTNEKLFF.

In regard to this clonotype: The missing conserved phenylalanine or tryptophan at the end of this CDR3 makes a read error likely. V gene TRBV4-2 combines with J gene TRBJ2-1; 13 bases match TRBD2. Germline assignment: CDR1 LGHNA and CDR2 YNFKEQ. The CDR3 has 16 residues. Here the CDR3 DNA reads TGTGTCAGCAGCCAAGGGACTAGCGGGGATATAAATGAGCAGTTCATC. It specifies CVSSQGTSGDINEQFI.

The chain combines TRBV4-1 with TRBJ1-2; no definite D call. V was clipped by 1 base and J by 3 bases, with 9 bases between them. The CDR3 extends over 14 amino acids. CDR1 is MGHRA, CDR2 YSYEKL, per germline. The CDR3 DNA follows: TGCGCCAGCAGCCAAGTACGGGGTGACTATGGCTACACCTTC. This codes for CASSQVRGDYGYTF.

This clonotype was found a few times. V and J are TRBV7-3 and TRBJ2-2; unclear D gene. Germline V gene sequence: CDR1 SGHTA, CDR2 FQGTGA. V lost 3 bases, J lost 7 bases, and 12 bases lay in between. The CDR3 has 14 residues. CDR3 in DNA: TGTGCCAGCAGCTTCCGCGCTGGTGGCGGGGAGCTGTTTTTT. Residues: CASSFRAGGGELFF.

A word on this clonotype: This sequence may be a read error, since a much larger clone differs from it by one base. The chain couples TRBV5-1 to TRBJ2-5; 8 bases are a match to TRBD2. CDR3 length: 16 residues. After removal of 4 bases from V and 4 bases from J, the junction contained 12 bases not matched to a gene. Looked up from germline, CDR1 is SGHRS and CDR2 is YFSETQ. CDR3 region: CASSPFPGLGVETQYF. CDR3 nucleotides: TGCGCCAGCAGCCCCTTTCCGGGACTAGGGGTAGAGACCCAGTACTTC. Drawing the rest from reference TRBV5-1 and TRBJ2-5, the complete variable domain is KAGVTQTPRYLIKTRGQQVTLSCSPISGHRSVSWYQQTPGQGLQFLFEYFSETQRNKGNFPGRFSGRQFSNSRSEMNVSTLELGDSALYLCASSPFPGLGVETQYFGPGTRLLVL.

Comment on this clonotype: A single base separates this from a much larger clone, so it may be a read error. The gene calls are TRBV6-4 and TRBJ2-1; 12 nucleotides match TRBD2. With 3 bases clipped from V and 7 bases from J, the junction kept 7 bases outside the gene matches. The CDR3 totals 16 residues. Germline V gene lookup returns CDR1 MRHNA and CDR2 SNTAGT. CDR3: CASSDYGLAGLNEQFF. The CDR3 DNA sequence: TGTGCCAGCAGTGATTATGGACTAGCGGGGCTTAATGAGCAGTTCTTC.

This clonotype was recorded many times. The rearrangement links TRBV4-1 to TRBJ2-2; TRBD2 agrees at 10 bases. J lost 4 bases, V lost 1 base, and 6 bases had no gene match. CDR3 length equals 17 residues. CDR1 and CDR2 (germline): MGHRA, YSYEKL. CDR3 nucleotides: TGCGCCAGCAGCCAAGCTTTGGGACTAGCGTCCACCGGGGAGCTGTTTTTT. Its translation: CASSQALGLASTGELFF.

Note on this clonotype: A much larger clone sits a single nucleotide away, making a read error possible. The genes are TRBV7-9 and TRBJ1-1; no firm D call. Germline V gives CDR1 SEHNR, CDR2 FQNEAQ (reference sequence). The CDR3 contains 11 residues. The CDR3 coding sequence is TGTGTCAGCAGCTTGAACACTGAAGCTTTCTTT. This gives the protein CVSSLNTEAFF.

Only one count was recorded for this clonotype. The conserved phenylalanine or tryptophan normally closing the CDR3 is absent here, so this likely arose from a read error. J is TRBJ1-1 and V is TRBV11-2, with D maybe TRBD1 (6 bases). The CDR3 is made up of 14 amino acids. Germline V gene lookup returns CDR1 SGHAT and CDR2 FQNNGV. DNA for the CDR3: TGTGCCAGCAGTTTAGGAGGAGGGGGGCGTGAAGCTTTCATT. Its protein product is CASSLGGGGREAFI.

On this clonotype: A junction boundary mismatches the germline segment, possibly from a read error. The chain is built from TRBV6-6 and TRBJ2-7, with TRBD2 as a possible D gene (5 bases). CDR1 and CDR2 (germline): MNHNY, SVGAGI (reference sequence). The CDR3 loop spans 16 amino acids. The DNA of the CDR3 is TGCGCCAGCAGTCACTCTGCTAGTGGGAGTACCTACGAGCAGTACTTC. Amino acid sequence: CASSHSASGSTYEQYF.

The rearrangement uses TRBV6-1 and TRBJ2-1; D unclear. Per the germline V gene, CDR1 is MNHNS and CDR2 is SASEGT. V gave up 9 bases and J gave up 7 bases, with 19 bases separating them. The CDR3 is 14 residues long. In DNA, the CDR3 is TGTGCCAGTAGATTAGACTGCACAGAAAATGAGCAGTTCTTC. Translating gives CASRLDCTENEQFF.

Comment on this clonotype: A much larger clonotype is one base distant, so this may be a read error. The V and J genes are TRBV10-3 and TRBJ2-3; 7 bases fit TRBD2. Germline lookup yields CDR1 ENHRY and CDR2 SYGVKD. The length of the CDR3 is 15 residues. V gave up 3 bases and J gave up 2 bases; unmatched junction bases: 5. The DNA for the CDR3 is TGTGCCATCAGTGACACTAGCGACCTCACAGATACGCAGTATTTT. Translation gives CAISDTSDLTDTQYF.

About this clonotype itself: Germline and junction disagree at one end, which may indicate a read error. CDR3 amino acids: CASSRTPGLAGGDVYSEQFF. CDR3 sequence (DNA): TGCGCCAGCAGCCGTACCCCGGGACTAGCGGGGGGGGATGTGTACAGTGAGCAGTTCTTC. The V call is TRBV4-1, the J call TRBJ2-1; 16 bases match TRBD2. The CDR3 spans 20 residues. Germline loops: CDR1 MGHRA, CDR2 YSYEKL.